Listed here is a single TCR beta chain. Its antigen is currently not known. The entry originates in a study of CXCR3-negative and CXCR3-positive naive CD8 T cells (dated by TCRdb to the late 2010s). Concerning the study at large: In total, roughly 150 million TRB reads were obtained, or roughly 1.5 +/- 0.3 million reads per library. The diversity and physicochemical repertoire analyses included eleven to twelve donors pooled from two independent experiments. TRBV-TRBJ cluster analysis included naive subsets from five or six donors and memory cells from 3 donors.

Sequencing took place on a NextSeq 550. The Human TCR Profiling Kit (MiLaboratory) was used to make UMI-labeled 5' RACE TRB cDNA libraries. cDNA synthesis used the entire amount of extracted RNA, and PCR amplification then used the entire amount of cDNA produced. Libraries were prepared in parallel using an identical number of PCR cycles. Processing in the source paper ran as follows. MIGEC and MiXCR extracted about 53,000 +/- 10,000 unique UMI-labeled TRB cDNA molecules per library, requiring at least two reads per UMI. Each library averaged approximately 40,000 +/- 10,000 functional in-frame TRB CDR3 nucleotide clonotypes without stop codons. After downsampling to 5000 UMI-labeled TRB molecules per sample, diversity metrics such as normalized Shannon-Wiener and Chao1 were calculated in VDJtools. VDJtools was used to calculate clonotype-size-weighted physicochemical properties of the central five CDR3 residues, namely interaction energy, strength, volume and Kidera factor 4. After TCRdb reprocessed the reads, each CDR3 protein sequence was kept as one row, without DNA. For this entry, the V and J calls and clone size follow TCRdb and not the study's own pipeline. The sample's clone listing holds some 22,000 distinct CDR3 sequences. Clones ranked in the top ten supply 4% to 5% of the sample.

Study-wide findings and limitations: Both naive subsets had comparably high repertoire diversity, while memory CD8+ T cells had much lower repertoire diversity. Freshly isolated PBMCs were used for most assays because CXCR3 expression partially decreased after cryopreservation. Naive CXCR3-negative and CXCR3-positive cells from the same donor showed similar TRBV-TRBJ usage, whereas memory cells showed distinct patterns. Because surface CD5, which is linked to self-reactivity in mice, was comparable between the naive subsets, TCR interaction strength was also inferred from the physicochemical properties of TRB CDR3s. Compared with CXCR3-negative naive cells, CXCR3-positive naive cells had TRB CDR3s with higher hydrophobicity (lower Kidera factor 4), lower energy, and higher strength and volume indices.

For every CD8+ T cell subset, approximately 330,000 cells were flow-sorted straight into RLT lysis buffer, and each subset was sorted in triplicate. Naive CD8+ T cells were defined stringently as CD45RO-CCR7+CD27+CD95- to exclude memory contaminants. Standard density gradient centrifugation was used to isolate peripheral blood mononuclear cells from buffy coats. A FACSAria III was used to flow-sort naive CXCR3-negative and CXCR3-positive CD8+ T cells. Total RNA was extracted from sorted cells with an RNeasy Mini Kit. The receptor was isolated from a human donor in good health. Some clones in this sample may be carry-over from other donors' samples. Sequencing was carried out using naive CXCR3- CD8+ T cells from blood. This specimen's cell subset or site label, interpreted: CD45RO-CCR7+CD27+CD95- naive CD8+ T cells lacking CXCR3 (TNR3-).

The CDR3: CATSIQRSDTQYF. The rearranged segments are TRBV15 and TRBJ2-3. From the cysteine through the phenylalanine, the CDR3 covers 13 amino acids. No DNA was logged. Looking up the germline V gene (reference sequence) yields CDR1 LNHNV and CDR2 YYDKDF.